This T cell receptor (beta chain) is drawn from a study of Ad26.COV2.S vaccination and SARS-CoV-2 variants. Study-wide results and limits: Overall T cell responses may have been underestimated by the analyses of TCR breadth and depth. Whether participants received vaccine or placebo, their non-spike TCR breadth was similar. Responses of spike-specific T cells (both CD8+ and CD4+) reportedly showed substantial breadth after vaccination. The placebo group had lower spike-specific TCR breadth than the vaccine recipients did.

Measured with immunoSEQ multiplex PCR; TCRdb has only the in-frame clones, and not every one. The sample gives roughly 380,000 clones, 92% of which show up once; about 3.9% is in the top ten. This clone was detected once. Its antigen is as yet unknown. Germline CDR1 and CDR2: MNHEY and SMNVEV (reference sequence). The CDR3 consists of 17 residues. V was clipped by 2 bases and J by 4 bases; unmatched bases: 9. The chain uses TRBV27 and TRBJ2-1; 9 nucleotides align to TRBD1. This receptor was identified in a human donor who had recovered from COVID-19. The sample consisted of peripheral blood, taken after recovery from COVID-19. This CDR3 is CASSLPPQGASYNEQFF. Written as DNA, the CDR3 is TGTGCCAGCAGTTTACCCCCACAGGGGGCATCGTACAATGAGCAGTTCTTC.